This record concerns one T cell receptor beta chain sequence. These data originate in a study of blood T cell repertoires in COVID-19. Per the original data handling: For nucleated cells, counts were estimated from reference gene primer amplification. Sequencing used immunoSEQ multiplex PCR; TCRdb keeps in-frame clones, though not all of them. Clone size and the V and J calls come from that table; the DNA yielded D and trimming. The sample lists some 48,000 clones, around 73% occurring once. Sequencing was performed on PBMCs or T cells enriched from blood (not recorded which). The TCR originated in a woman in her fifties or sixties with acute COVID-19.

The CDR3 DNA reads TGTGCCAGCAATTGGGGGCCCAACACTGAAGCTTTCTTT. Its protein product is CASNWGPNTEAFF. The rearrangement links TRBV12-3 or TRBV12-4 to TRBJ1-1; D is perhaps TRBD1 (6 bases). This CDR3 region has 13 residues. The germline V and J ends were trimmed by 7 bases and 2 bases, with 11 bases remaining between them.